This note documents a single T cell receptor (beta chain) sequence. Trimming removed 0 bases at V and 3 bases at J, with 11 bases between. CDR1 and CDR2 (germline): ENHRY, SYGVKD. The CDR3 consists of 15 residues. Here immunoSEQ multiplex PCR was the method, and the copy in TCRdb shows in-frame clones only, minus some. The sample shows roughly 130,000 clones, about 88% of them seen only once. These data are taken from a study of cytomegalovirus exposure and HLA in healthy donors. What was sequenced was PBMCs. V is TRBV10-3 and J is TRBJ2-5, with a weak D call TRBD1 (6 bases). This receptor was obtained from a woman aged 18-29 years in good health and CMV-seropositive. CDR3 bases: TGTGCCATCAGTGAGTCGCAGGGGCCGGAAGAGACCCAGTACTTC. Its translation: CAISESQGPEETQYF.